One T cell receptor beta chain is described in this entry. Compared with germline, one end of the junction differs, possibly owing to a read error. This record comes from a study of CD8 T cells in Susac syndrome. This CDR3 is built from 13 residues. Germline CDR1 reads SSHAT; CDR2 reads FNYEAQ (reference sequence). When the RNA was reverse transcribed, random hexamers were used with an input of about 0.5 to 1 ug. MiXCR was run by TCRdb on the immunoSEQ multiplex PCR reads, yielding one entry per CDR3 protein. The sample contains some 130,000 distinct CDR3 sequences, approximately 95% of which appear only once.

Source material: CD8+ T cells from PBMCs. The gene calls are TRBV7-7 and TRBJ1-1; D unclear. This TCR came from a human donor with Susac syndrome. CDR3: CASSLSTTTEAFF. The CDR3 nucleotides are TGTGCTAGCAGCTTATCGACGACAACTGAAGCTTTCTTT.